The 10 T cell receptor beta chains in this list originate from one sample, sequenced in a study of T-cell reconstitution after alpha-beta-depleted transplantation in children (TCRdb year 2016). The library was produced with PCR. Sequenced using an Illumina HiSeq 2500. To normalize quantification of the TCRbeta repertoire, the TCR libraries were built with molecular barcoding that relied on unique molecular identifiers. The public sequencing data were trimmed at Q25 with fastp and processed into clonotypes with MiXCR by TCRdb, which kept only in-frame beta chains. Every entry covers one CDR3 protein and lists the most common genes and DNA from its rows. A total of 190,000 or so distinct CDR3 sequences appear in this sample, about 14% of them only once. Around 14% of the sample is in the top ten clones. The sample was PBMCs from the stem cell graft donor, taken from the stem cell graft. All receptors derive from a human donor who donated a stem cell graft to a child with acute lymphoblastic leukemia.

This clonotype was seen many times. The genes are TRBV20-1 and TRBJ2-3; 9 nucleotides align to TRBD1. CDR1 is DFQATT, CDR2 SNEGSKA, per germline (reference sequence). This CDR3 spans 16 amino acids. The V gene end was trimmed by 1 base and the J gene end by 1 base; junction bases not matched to a gene: 6. CDR3 sequence reads: CSARVGTGFRTDTQYF. CDR3 sequence (DNA): TGCAGTGCTAGAGTAGGGACAGGGTTTCGCACAGATACGCAGTATTTT.

This clonotype was observed a handful of times. The chain recombines TRBV18 with TRBJ2-7; 12 positions match TRBD1. V dropped 3 bases and J dropped 2; count of bases not matched to a gene: 8. Germline loops: CDR1 KGHSH, CDR2 LQKENI. The CDR3 runs to 17 residues. The CDR3 region has the DNA TGTGCCAGCTCACCGTTCACCGGGACAGGGGGCACCTACGAGCAGTACTTC. It yields the protein CASSPFTGTGGTYEQYF.

The V call is TRBV5-1, the J call TRBJ2-1; D might be TRBD1 (6 bases). V shed 6 bases and J shed 9 bases, with 19 bases lying between them. From germline, CDR1 is SGHRS and CDR2 YFSETQ. The CDR3 totals 14 residues. DNA of the CDR3: TGCGCCAGCACCAAGGGTCAGGGGAGTGGTGAGCAGTTCTTC. Its translation is CASTKGQGSGEQFF.

In this sample, this clonotype turned up many times. V gene TRBV7-9 combines with J gene TRBJ2-5; no firm D call. The CDR3 runs 16 residues. V shed 0 bases and J shed 5 bases, with 16 bases lying between them. Germline V gene data show CDR1 as SEHNR and CDR2 as FQNEAQ (reference sequence). Here the CDR3 reads CASSLAASGLVETQYF. The CDR3 bases are TGTGCCAGCAGCTTAGCGGCGTCAGGCCTTGTGGAGACCCAGTACTTC.

This clonotype was detected many times. The chain carries TRBV12-3 or TRBV12-4 and TRBJ2-1; D tentatively reads TRBD1 or TRBD2 (5 bases each). The length of the CDR3 is 15 residues. Between the trimmed V and J ends, which lost 7 bases and 0 bases, there was a span of 13 bases. This chain's CDR3 is CASTSGLSSYNEQFF. CDR3 sequence (DNA): TGTGCCAGCACCTCGGGGCTTAGCTCCTACAATGAGCAGTTCTTC.

This clonotype appeared a few times. The V and J genes are TRBV20-1 and TRBJ2-7; D is perhaps TRBD1 or TRBD2 (5 bases each). Germline V gene lookup returns CDR1 DFQATT and CDR2 SNEGSKA (reference sequence). Trimming stripped 0 bases from V and 6 bases from J, with 12 bases between. This CDR3 contains 13 residues. The CDR3 nucleotides read TGCAGTGCTAGAGACAGGGACCCACTCGAGCAGTACTTC. This sequence encodes CSARDRDPLEQYF.

In this sample, this clonotype turned up many times. The chain is built from TRBV3-1 and TRBJ1-1; 7 bases align to TRBD1. The CDR3 covers 15 residues. The germline gives CDR1 LGHDT, CDR2 YNNKEL (reference sequence). J was trimmed by 5 bases and V by 0 bases; bases with no gene match: 6. CDR3 in DNA: TGTGCCAGCAGCCAAGATCTGGCAGGGGGAACTGAAGCTTTCTTT. This codes for CASSQDLAGGTEAFF.

A remark on this clonotype: A read error is possible here, since a much larger clone lies one base away. The V and J genes are TRBV5-1 and TRBJ1-5; a weak D match, TRBD1 (6 bases). The CDR3 spans 14 residues. Germline V gene lookup returns CDR1 SGHRS and CDR2 YFSETQ. The CDR3 sequence: CASSLTGNSQRQHF. The CDR3 DNA sequence: TGCGCCAGCAGCTTGACAGGGAATAGTCAGCGCCAGCATTTT. Complete variable domain (other parts from reference TRBV5-1 and TRBJ1-5): KAGVTQTPRYLIKTRGQQVTLSCSPISGHRSVSWYQQTPGQGLQFLFEYFSETQRNKGNFPGRFSGRQFSNSRSEMNVSTLELGDSALYLCASSLTGNSQRQHFGDGTRLSIL.

This clonotype has a count of ten or more. The chain combines TRBV9 with TRBJ2-1; D possibly corresponds to TRBD2 (5 bases). The CDR3 sequence is 13 residues long. V was shortened by 4 bases and J by 9 bases, with 14 bases between the two germline ends. The V gene's germline CDR1 is SGDLS and CDR2 YYNGEE. The CDR3 nucleotides are TGTGCCAGCAGCCCGCGGGTGGGCGGTGAGCAGTTCTTC. Its translation is CASSPRVGGEQFF.

The genes are TRBV20-1 and TRBJ2-5, with a possible D match to TRBD2 (5 bases). The germline gives CDR1 DFQATT, CDR2 SNEGSKA (reference sequence). The CDR3 has 18 residues. The ends were cut back, 2 bases at V and 2 bases at J, with 24 bases in the middle. The CDR3 region is CSARPKERIEVPQETQYF. The CDR3, as DNA: TGCAGTGCTAGACCAAAAGAGCGGATCGAGGTCCCTCAAGAGACCCAGTACTTC.